This T cell receptor (beta chain) was documented in a study of tumor and adjacent non-tumor tissue in lung cancer. Study-wide context: The cohort had under 15 adenocarcinoma, 2 squamous cell and 1 small cell patients. The patients, some ten men and 4 or 5 women, were about 30 to 76 with stage I to III disease.

Points on this clonotype: Its antigen is unknown.

This sample's RNA came from whole unsorted tissue. The normal lung tissue was taken more than 3 cm from the tumor edge. Notes on the study in general: Top 100 clones took a larger repertoire share in normal lung.

A modified ARM-PCR protocol with three rounds of nested PCR amplified TCRbeta. Each CDR3 protein is one row after TCRdb ran MiXCR on the multiplex PCR reads. The profile shows approximately 120,000 distinct CDR3 sequences, 62% of them singletons. This CDR3 is built from 17 residues. The germline V gene encodes CDR1 SEHNR and CDR2 FQNEAQ (reference sequence). V was cut by 5 bases and J by 5 bases, with 24 bases left in between. This clonotype was sampled from a man aged 60 to 75 with non-small cell lung cancer. V is TRBV7-9 and J is TRBJ2-5, with D tentatively TRBD2 (5 bases). Material for sequencing was distant non-tumor lung tissue. As DNA, the CDR3 is TGTGCCAGCAGCCCCCGGGCCGGGATGGTTGATGGTGAGACCCAGTACTTC. Its translation: CASSPRAGMVDGETQYF.